The 28 T cell receptor beta chains reported below all come from one sample, sequenced in a study of tumor and adjacent non-tumor tissue in lung cancer. RNA was extracted from bulk tissue without any cell sorting. Distant lung tissue was collected more than 3 cm away from the tumor edge. Three rounds of nested PCR, following a modified ARM-PCR protocol, produced the TCRbeta library. TCRdb re-called the multiplex PCR reads through MiXCR, storing one row per CDR3 protein. The sample consists of approximately 120,000 distinct CDR3 sequences, 50% to 70% of them appearing once. Sequencing used distant non-tumor lung tissue. Receptors were obtained from a man in his fifties or sixties with non-small cell lung cancer.

A remark on this clonotype: Germline and junction disagree at one end, which may indicate a read error. This sequence joins TRBV7-3 and TRBJ2-3; 8 bases match TRBD2. The CDR3 length is 16 residues. Germline CDR1 is SGHTA and CDR2 is FQGTGA. The CDR3 loop reads CASSLGTSEATDPQYF. CDR3 sequence (DNA): TGTGCCAGCAGCTTAGGGACTAGTGAGGCAACAGATCCGCAGTATTTT.

A remark on this clonotype: The germline gene is not matched at one end of the junction; a read error may be the cause. The chain is built from TRBV29-1 and TRBJ2-1; TRBD2 agrees at 12 bases. Germline V CDR1 and CDR2: SQVTM, ANQGSEA. The CDR3 length is 13 residues. CDR3 amino acids: CGVVVTSGSEQFF. The CDR3 DNA follows: TGCGGCGTGGTGGTGACTAGCGGGAGTGAGCAGTTCTTC.

There are a few counts of this clonotype. V gene TRBV13 combines with J gene TRBJ2-7; 10 positions match TRBD2. Germline V gene sequence: CDR1 PRHDT, CDR2 FYEKMQ (reference sequence). This CDR3 comprises 15 residues. Trimming cost V 0 bases and J 4 bases; bases outside gene matches: 3. CDR3 sequence reads: CASSLGSGGAYEQYF. In DNA, the CDR3 is TGTGCCAGCAGCTTAGGCAGCGGGGGGGCTTACGAGCAGTACTTC.

As concerns this clonotype: The junction differs from germline at one of its ends, possibly a read error. The chain is built from TRBV6-1 and TRBJ2-3, with D perhaps TRBD1 (5 bases). CDR1 MNHNS and CDR2 SASEGT come from the germline V gene. The CDR3 covers 14 residues. For the CDR3, the DNA is TGTTCCAGCAGTGAATTTGGGGCCACCAATTCGCAGTATTTT. This translates into CSSSEFGATNSQYF.

Note on this clonotype: Compared with germline, one end of the junction differs, possibly owing to a read error. The chain carries TRBV10-2 and TRBJ2-5, with D possibly matching TRBD1 (5 bases). CDR3 length: 15 residues. Germline V lookup: CDR1 WSHSY, CDR2 SAAADI. The CDR3 loop is CASSGHRHGQETQYF. CDR3 nucleotides: TGCGCCAGCAGTGGCCACAGACACGGACAAGAGACCCAATACTTC.

This clonotype was seen ten or more times. The chain is built from TRBV7-9 and TRBJ1-2; 10 bases fit TRBD1. Trimming cost V 5 bases and J 8 bases; bases outside gene matches: 5. Germline V gene lookup returns CDR1 SEHNR and CDR2 FQNEAQ (reference sequence). The CDR3 extends over 13 amino acids. CDR3 sequence: CASSKGQGNGYTF. The CDR3 DNA is TGTGCCAGCAGCAAGGGACAGGGGAACGGCTACACCTTC.

Concerning this clonotype: This likely comes from a read error, as the CDR3 has no conserved phenylalanine or tryptophan at its end. The limits of the CDR3 on the DNA are not certain, so only TCRdb's listed CDR3 is given. The chain uses TRBV4-1 and TRBJ2-7; the table calls TRBD1, which could not be checked here. Germline lookup yields CDR1 MGHRA and CDR2 YSYEKL. The CDR3 length is 14 residues, termini included. Here the CDR3 reads CASNHGQGAEEQCL.

This clonotype was observed many times. The V gene is TRBV5-4, the J gene TRBJ1-2; 8 bases fit TRBD1. From germline, CDR1 is SGHNT and CDR2 YYREEE (reference sequence). V dropped 4 bases and J dropped 7; count of bases not matched to a gene: 9. This CDR3 comprises 14 residues. The CDR3 loop is CASSVNQGAGGYTF. CDR3 nucleotide sequence: TGTGCCAGCAGCGTCAACCAGGGGGCAGGTGGCTACACCTTC.

The CDR3 spells CASRTRTGQRPQHF. CDR3 sequence (DNA): TGTGCCAGCAGAACTCGGACGGGGCAACGGCCCCAGCATTTT. The rearrangement joins TRBV6-5 to TRBJ1-5, with a tentative D call TRBD1 (5 bases). Germline CDR1 MNHEY, CDR2 SVGAGI. V was shortened by 6 bases and J by 9 bases, with 18 bases between the two germline ends. CDR3 length: 14 residues.

This clonotype has more than one count but fewer than ten. The chain is built from TRBV30 and TRBJ1-2, with D perhaps matching TRBD1 (5 bases). The CDR3 loop spans 12 amino acids. Trimming took off 3 bases at V and 1 base at J, with 6 bases between the two ends. CDR1 and CDR2 (germline): GTSNPN, SVGIG (reference sequence). CDR3 bases: TGTGCCTGGAGAGGGGTTAACTATGGCTACACCTTC. It is translated as CAWRGVNYGYTF.

A single count supports this clonotype. Compared with germline, one end of the junction differs, possibly owing to a read error. The chain carries TRBV6-2 or TRBV6-3 and TRBJ1-1, with D possibly TRBD1 on 5 matching bases. Germline assignment: CDR1 MNHEY and CDR2 SVGEGT. The CDR3 sequence is 11 residues long. For the CDR3, the DNA is TGTGACAGCAGCACTGGGGCTGAGGCTTTCTTT. Translation gives CDSSTGAEAFF.

With regard to this clonotype: One end of the junction fails to match germline, which may point to a read error. The rearrangement joins TRBV11-3 to TRBJ1-5, with D uncertain. CDR3 length: 13 residues. CDR1 is SGHNT, CDR2 YENEEA, per germline. The CDR3 nucleotides are TGTGCCAGCAGCCTCCTGCCGAATCATCCCCAGCATTTT. Encoded protein: CASSLLPNHPQHF.

This clonotype was seen a single time. The chain recombines TRBV29-1 with TRBJ2-3, with TRBD2 as a possible D gene (5 bases). The V end was cut by 8 bases, the J end by 0 bases, with 21 bases between. The CDR3 loop spans 16 amino acids. Germline V gene sequence: CDR1 SQVTM, CDR2 ANQGSEA. CDR3 nucleotide sequence: TGCAGCACCCGTGCCTGGGAGAGTGGGAGCACAGATACGCAGTATTTT. Its translation: CSTRAWESGSTDTQYF.

The rearrangement links TRBV6-1 to TRBJ2-3; possibly TRBD2 for D (5 bases). This CDR3 has 13 amino acids. Trimming took off 11 bases at V and 6 bases at J, with 18 bases between the two ends. CDR1 MNHNS and CDR2 SASEGT come from the germline V gene. CDR3 DNA: TGTGCCTGCAATATTGTCGGCGGGGATACGCAGTATTTT. Translating gives CACNIVGGDTQYF.

For this clonotype: This may arise from a read error, as a much more abundant clone is one base away. The chain couples TRBV20-1 to TRBJ1-2; D is undetermined. The CDR3 runs 12 residues. Trimming stripped 4 bases from V and 6 bases from J, with 12 bases between. Germline CDR1 and CDR2: DFQATT and SNEGSKA (reference sequence). Written as DNA, the CDR3 is TGCAGTGCTAACTACAGTTTAAATGGCTACACCTTC. As protein: CSANYSLNGYTF.

This clonotype has ten or more counts. The chain has TRBV5-1 and TRBJ2-3; 7 nucleotides line up with TRBD1. The CDR3 consists of 15 residues. Per the germline V gene, CDR1 is SGHRS and CDR2 is YFSETQ. The junction had 8 bases not matched to a gene; V was cut back by 0 bases and J by 7 bases. As DNA, the CDR3 is TGCGCCAGCAGCTTGGACGGGACAGCTGGAAATACGCAGTATTTT. Amino acids: CASSLDGTAGNTQYF.

Note on this clonotype: A read error may explain this, as a much larger clone is one base away. Here the CDR3 omits its conserved ending phenylalanine or tryptophan, so a read error is the likely source. The V gene is TRBV20-1, the J gene TRBJ2-5, with D unclear. The germline CDR1 and CDR2 sequences are DFQATT and SNEGSKA (reference sequence). The germline V and J ends were trimmed by 0 bases and 2 bases, with 13 bases remaining between them. This CDR3 comprises 15 residues. DNA for the CDR3: TGCAGTGCTAGAGATAGGGCAGCAAATCAAGAGACCCAGTACTAC. It specifies CSARDRAANQETQYY.

The chain combines TRBV7-9 with TRBJ2-3; D not resolved. V lost 5 bases, J lost 8 bases, and 17 bases lay in between. Germline CDR1 is SEHNR and CDR2 is FQNEAQ (reference sequence). The CDR3 length is 14 residues. The CDR3 DNA follows: TGTGCCAGCAGCAAGACGAACAGATCAGTTACGCAGTATTTT. It codes for CASSKTNRSVTQYF.

In this sample, this clonotype turned up a few times. The rearrangement links TRBV25-1 to TRBJ1-1; D not resolved. V was cut by 1 base and J by 9 bases, with 6 bases left in between. Germline V lookup: CDR1 MGHDK, CDR2 SYGVNS. The CDR3 has 11 residues. The CDR3 region is CASSELTKAFF. Here the CDR3 DNA reads TGTGCCAGCAGTGAATTGACTAAAGCTTTCTTT.

Remarks on this clonotype: This may stem from a read error, because a much larger clone lies one nucleotide away. V is TRBV5-6 and J is TRBJ2-7, with 7 bases that match TRBD1. The trim removed 9 bases at V and 2 bases at J, leaving 11 bases unmatched. The CDR3 loop spans 14 amino acids. From germline, CDR1 is SGHDT and CDR2 YYEEEE. CDR3 protein: CAIGRDSGTYEQYF. CDR3 nucleotides: TGTGCCATCGGCCGGGACAGCGGAACCTACGAGCAGTACTTC.

Remarks on this clonotype: Compared with germline, one end of the junction differs, possibly owing to a read error. The V call is TRBV11-2, the J call TRBJ2-1, with D possibly being TRBD1 or TRBD2 (5 bases each). The germline V gene encodes CDR1 SGHAT and CDR2 FQNNGV. CDR3 length: 17 amino acids. CDR3 nucleotides: TGTGTCAGCAGCTTAGTGGGGGAACTGCCTTATCGAGGGGAGCAGTTGTTC. Residues: CVSSLVGELPYRGEQLF.

On this clonotype: This may come from a read error, since a much larger clone is one base off. The rearrangement links TRBV20-1 to TRBJ1-1; 7 nucleotides line up with TRBD1. The CDR3 loop spans 12 amino acids. Germline V gene lookup returns CDR1 DFQATT and CDR2 SNEGSKA (reference sequence). In DNA, the CDR3 is TGCGGTGCCAGACAGGGAATCATGGAAGCTTTCTTT. Translating it yields CGARQGIMEAFF.

V gene TRBV29-1 combines with J gene TRBJ2-7; 9 positions match TRBD1. This CDR3 spans 13 amino acids. Germline values: CDR1 SQVTM, CDR2 ANQGSEA. V lost 4 bases to trimming and J lost 10 bases; unmatched junction nucleotides: 11. Here the CDR3 DNA reads TGCAGCGTTGCAAGGGACAGGGCGCTGGTTCAGTACTTC. It yields the protein CSVARDRALVQYF.

This clonotype has a count of ten or more. The chain joins TRBV20-1 to TRBJ2-6; D is perhaps TRBD2 (5 bases). The germline CDR1 and CDR2 sequences are DFQATT and SNEGSKA (reference sequence). V was trimmed by 4 bases and J by 1 base, leaving 11 bases between them. This CDR3 contains 15 residues. CDR3: CSAIGVASGANVLTF. CDR3 nucleotides: TGCAGTGCTATCGGGGTTGCATCTGGGGCCAACGTCCTGACTTTC.

The CDR3 DNA reads TGTGCCAGCAGCCAGTACAGGACGAGTTCTCCCCACGAGCAGTACTTC. Translation: CASSQYRTSSPHEQYF. The genes are TRBV14 and TRBJ2-7; weak D call: TRBD1 (5 bases). V lost 3 bases to trimming and J lost 5 bases, with 20 bases between them. The CDR3 is made up of 16 amino acids. The germline V gene has CDR1 SGHDN and CDR2 FVKESK.

This clonotype was recorded only once. A much larger clone lies a single base off, so this may be a read error. The chain is built from TRBV5-1 and TRBJ2-2; tentative D call: TRBD2 (5 bases). The CDR3 extends over 13 amino acids. In germline, CDR1 is SGHRS, CDR2 YFSETQ. Trimming stripped 5 bases from V and 2 bases from J, with 7 bases between. This chain's CDR3 is CASRTGNTGELFF. In nucleotides, the CDR3 is TGCGCCAGCAGGACGGGAAACACCGGGGAGCTGTTTTTT.

The V gene is TRBV20-1, the J gene TRBJ2-6; possibly TRBD2 for D (6 bases). This CDR3 has 16 residues. The germline V gene has CDR1 DFQATT and CDR2 SNEGSKA (reference sequence). Trimming cost V 4 bases and J 4 bases, with 17 bases left between them. The chain's CDR3 is CSANGDSRSGANVLTF. As DNA, the CDR3 is TGCAGTGCTAACGGGGACTCCCGCTCAGGGGCCAACGTCCTGACTTTC.

Worth noting for this clonotype: A much more abundant neighbour one base away suggests this may be a read error. V gene TRBV4-1 combines with J gene TRBJ2-3, with 7 positions matching TRBD1. This CDR3 is 17 amino acids long. Germline CDR1 MGHRA, CDR2 YSYEKL. The CDR3 is CANSQDPTGVFTDTQYF. CDR3 nucleotides: TGCGCCAACAGCCAAGATCCCACAGGGGTGTTCACAGATACGCAGTATTTT.